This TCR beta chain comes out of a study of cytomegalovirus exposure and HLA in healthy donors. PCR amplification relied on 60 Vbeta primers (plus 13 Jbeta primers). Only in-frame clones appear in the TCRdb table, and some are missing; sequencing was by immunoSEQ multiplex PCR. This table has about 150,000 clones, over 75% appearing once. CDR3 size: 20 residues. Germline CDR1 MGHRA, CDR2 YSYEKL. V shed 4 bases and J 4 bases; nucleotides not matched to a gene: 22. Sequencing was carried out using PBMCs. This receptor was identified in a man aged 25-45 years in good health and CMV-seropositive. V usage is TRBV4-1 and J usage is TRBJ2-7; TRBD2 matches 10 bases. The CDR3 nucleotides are TGCGCCAGCAGCCCTAGAGTGGCTAGCGGGAGTGACCCAGATACTTACGAGCAGTACTTC. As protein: CASSPRVASGSDPDTYEQYF.